The rows below give T cell receptor beta chains drawn from one sample of a study of technical replicates of blood from a few donors. Generated by immunoSEQ multiplex PCR, the TCRdb table keeps only in-frame clones and is missing some. The sample has under 85,000 clones, 94% seen once. The specimen was T cells isolated from PBMCs. The receptors come from a human donor in good health. Both conserved end residues are part of each CDR3. A D gene is named only where the DNA matches it firmly. Size tells how often a clone was seen (once, few, many) or the class of an expanded clone, and some rows leave it out.

TGTGCCAGCAGTGCGCAAGATTATGGCTACACCTTC | CASSAQDYGYTF | TRBJ1-2 | . | 12 | TRBV28 | .
TGTGCCAGCAGTGAACTCGGCAGGCAGGCTGAAGCTTTCTTT | CASSELGRQAEAFF | TRBJ1-1 | . | 14 | TRBV6-1 | once
TGCGCCAGCAGCCAACTAGCCCGGACTAGTACATCCACAGATACGCAGTATTTT | CASSQLARTSTSTDTQYF | TRBJ2-3 | TRBD2 | 18 | TRBV4-1 | .
TGTGCCAGCAGTTTCTTACCGGTGCGGACTGAAGCTTTCTTT | CASSFLPVRTEAFF | TRBJ1-1 | . | 14 | TRBV27 | .
TGTGCCAGCAGCCGGTACCCGAGAAGCAATCAGCCCCAGCATTTT | CASSRYPRSNQPQHF | TRBJ1-5 | . | 15 | TRBV27 | .
TGTGCCAGCAGTGCGGTCGGGACTACTATCTACGAGCAGTACTTC | CASSAVGTTIYEQYF | TRBJ2-7 | TRBD2 | 15 | TRBV6-4 | .
TGTGCCAGCACCGGGACCGGGACTAGCGGGAGGATGACAAACTACGAGCAGTACTTC | CASTGTGTSGRMTNYEQYF | TRBJ2-7 | TRBD2 | 19 | TRBV2 | .
TGTGCCAGCAGCTTCTACGGGGGAGGCTACAATGAGCAGTTCTTC | CASSFYGGGYNEQFF | TRBJ2-1 | . | 15 | TRBV5-8 | .
TGTGCCAGCAGCTGGAGAGTAGCGGGGGCTGTAGGAGATACGCAGTATTTT | CASSWRVAGAVGDTQYF | TRBJ2-3 | TRBD2 | 17 | TRBV11-1 | once
TGTGCCAGCAGCGCCGGCCCTCAGGGGGGCTCAGATACGCAGTATTTT | CASSAGPQGGSDTQYF | TRBJ2-3 | . | 16 | TRBV5-4 | .
TGTGCCAGCAGTCCCATGGGGACACCCGAAAATGAAAAACTGTTTTTT | CASSPMGTPENEKLFF | TRBJ1-4 | . | 16 | TRBV27 | once
TGTGCCAGCACCAGAGAATTTAGAGAGGAAGAGACCCAGTACTTC | CASTREFREEETQYF | TRBJ2-5 | . | 15 | TRBV28 | .
TGCGCCAGCAGCTTGGATGATTGGACAGCGCTGAACACTGAAGCTTTCTTT | CASSLDDWTALNTEAFF | TRBJ1-1 | . | 17 | TRBV5-1 | .
TGCGCCAGCAGCCCCCCAACTCGCGGGGCCGGTGAGGGCGGGGAGCTGTTTTTT | CASSPPTRGAGEGGELFF | TRBJ2-2 | . | 18 | TRBV5-1 | .
TGTGCCAGCAGTTGGGCAGTGAATCAGCCCCAGCATTTT | CASSWAVNQPQHF | TRBJ1-5 | . | 13 | TRBV6-5 | .
TGTGCCAGCAGCCCGAGCGGGGGGGCCTACGAGACCCAGTACTTC | CASSPSGGAYETQYF | TRBJ2-5 | TRBD2 | 15 | TRBV9 | .
TGTGCCAGCAGTTCCGTCTCGGGGGATACGCAGTATTTT | CASSSVSGDTQYF | TRBJ2-3 | . | 13 | TRBV6-6 | .
TGTGCCATCAGGGAGGGGCAGGGGGGCTACGAGCAGTACTTC | CAIREGQGGYEQYF | TRBJ2-7 | . | 14 | TRBV10-3 | .
TGTGCCAGCAGCACCCAAGGGGGTCAGCCCCAGCATTTT | CASSTQGGQPQHF | TRBJ1-5 | . | 13 | TRBV7-2 | .
TGTGCCAGCAGCCCCGGGAGGGCCTACGAGCAGTACTTC | CASSPGRAYEQYF | TRBJ2-7 | TRBD2 | 13 | TRBV4-2 | .
TGTGCCAGCAGTGAATCGACTAGCGGGGCCTACAATGAGCAGTTCTTC | CASSESTSGAYNEQFF | TRBJ2-1 | TRBD2 | 16 | TRBV6-1 | .
TGCGCCAGCAGCTTGGATTCTGCAGGAGGCTATGGCTACACCTTC | CASSLDSAGGYGYTF | TRBJ1-2 | . | 15 | TRBV5-1 | .
TGCGCCAGCAGCTTAGACAGAGCCTACGAGCAGTACTTC | CASSLDRAYEQYF | TRBJ2-7 | . | 13 | TRBV5-1 | .
TGTGCCAGCGGACCCCCCGCGGGGCCAGATGAAACTGAAGCTTTCTTT | CASGPPAGPDETEAFF | TRBJ1-1 | . | 16 | TRBV2 | .
TGTGCCAGCAGTCACCTCTCACATGAGCGGGAGACCCAGTACTTC | CASSHLSHERETQYF | TRBJ2-5 | . | 15 | TRBV6-5 | .
TGTGCCAGTAGTATGGGCAGCCTAGCCAAAAACATTCAGTACTTC | CASSMGSLAKNIQYF | TRBJ2-4 | . | 15 | TRBV19 | .
TGTGCCAGCAGTGAAGGGACAGGGCCTGAAGCTTTCTTT | CASSEGTGPEAFF | TRBJ1-1 | TRBD1 | 13 | TRBV2 | few
TGTGCCAGCAGTCTCTCGACTAGCGGGAGCTCCTACGAGCAGTACTTC | CASSLSTSGSSYEQYF | TRBJ2-7 | TRBD2 | 16 | TRBV28 | .
TGTGCCAGCAGTGAAGGGGCTACCTACGAGCAGTACTTC | CASSEGATYEQYF | TRBJ2-7 | . | 13 | TRBV6-4 | .
TGTGCCAGTAGTATCGGGCAGGGGTACGGAAAACTGTTTTTT | CASSIGQGYGKLFF | TRBJ1-4 | . | 14 | TRBV19 | once
TGTGCCAGCATTCATCATGACAGGGATGATCAGCCCCAGCATTTT | CASIHHDRDDQPQHF | TRBJ1-5 | TRBD1 | 15 | TRBV28 | once
TGCGCCAGCAGCTCATACAGTCACAATGAGCAGTTCTTC | CASSSYSHNEQFF | TRBJ2-1 | . | 13 | TRBV5-1 | once
TGTGCCAGCAGCCCCCCGTTGAGAAATGAGCAGTTCTTC | CASSPPLRNEQFF | TRBJ2-1 | . | 13 | TRBV11-2 | .
TGTGCCAGCATCCATTCAGGGACAGGAGTCCCCTACGAGCAGTACTTC | CASIHSGTGVPYEQYF | TRBJ2-7 | TRBD1 | 16 | TRBV7-3 | .
TGTGCCAGCAGCCCACAGGGAGACGAGCAGTACTTC | CASSPQGDEQYF | TRBJ2-7 | . | 12 | TRBV7-6 | .
TGTGCCAGCTCACAAGGACAGGGTCTTGCCTATGGCTACACCTTC | CASSQGQGLAYGYTF | TRBJ1-2 | TRBD1 | 15 | TRBV18 | .
TGCGCCAGCAGCTTGGGGGCCCCAGGGGGCGGAACAGATACGCAGTATTTT | CASSLGAPGGGTDTQYF | TRBJ2-3 | TRBD1 | 17 | TRBV5-1 | .
TGTGCCAGCAGCTTGGGCGGATCTAGACGGGCGGGAAGCAATGAGCAGTTCTTC | CASSLGGSRRAGSNEQFF | TRBJ2-1 | . | 18 | TRBV5-4 | .
TGTGCCAGCGGCCCGTATTACGAGCAGTACTTC | CASGPYYEQYF | TRBJ2-7 | . | 11 | TRBV6-5 | .
TGTGCCAGCAGCTTGGCCATGTGGAACACTGAAGCTTTCTTT | CASSLAMWNTEAFF | TRBJ1-1 | . | 14 | TRBV5-8 | .
TGTGCCAGCTACAATTCAGGCTATGGCTACACCTTC | CASYNSGYGYTF | TRBJ1-2 | . | 12 | TRBV28 | .
TGTGCCACCTCGGGGAGCTCCTACGAGCAGTACTTC | CATSGSSYEQYF | TRBJ2-7 | . | 12 | TRBV6-5 | .
TGTGCCAGCAGCGCCCGACAGGACTATGGCTACACCTTC | CASSARQDYGYTF | TRBJ1-2 | . | 13 | TRBV9 | .
TGTGCCAGCAGTGAAGTGGACAGGTATAATGAAAAACTGTTTTTT | CASSEVDRYNEKLFF | TRBJ1-4 | TRBD1 | 15 | TRBV6-1 | .
TGTGCCAGCAGCCAAGGGACAGGGTTGCAGCCCCAGCATTTT | CASSQGTGLQPQHF | TRBJ1-5 | TRBD1 | 14 | TRBV14 | .
TGTGCCAGCAGTCCCGGGACTAGCGGCAACAAAAACATTCAGTACTTC | CASSPGTSGNKNIQYF | TRBJ2-4 | TRBD2 | 16 | TRBV5-4 | .
TGTGCCAGCAGTTTACCCACGTTGGAGCTAAATCAGCCCCAGCATTTT | CASSLPTLELNQPQHF | TRBJ1-5 | . | 16 | TRBV28 | .
TGTGCCAGCAGTCTACTGGACAGCTCCGGGGCCAACGTCCTGACTTTC | CASSLLDSSGANVLTF | TRBJ2-6 | . | 16 | TRBV2 | .
TGTGCCAGCAGCCCGAAGGGGAGGGGAGATGGCTACACCTTC | CASSPKGRGDGYTF | TRBJ1-2 | . | 14 | TRBV11-2 | .
TGCGCCAGCAGCCAAGAGTTACAGGGCTATGGCTACACCTTC | CASSQELQGYGYTF | TRBJ1-2 | . | 14 | TRBV4-1 | .
TGTGCCAGCAGCTTCGACAGGGTTGGGGCCAACGTCCTGACTTTC | CASSFDRVGANVLTF | TRBJ2-6 | TRBD1 | 15 | TRBV5-4 | .
TGTGCCAGTAGTATAGCCAGGCCTCCGTACAATGAGCAGTTCTTC | CASSIARPPYNEQFF | TRBJ2-1 | . | 15 | TRBV19 | .
TGCGCCAGCAGCATAAGGACAGGGGGCATCACCGGGGAGCTGTTTTTT | CASSIRTGGITGELFF | TRBJ2-2 | TRBD1 | 16 | TRBV5-1 | .
TGTGCCTGGAGTGTACTAGGAACCTATGGCTACACCTTC | CAWSVLGTYGYTF | TRBJ1-2 | . | 13 | TRBV30 | .